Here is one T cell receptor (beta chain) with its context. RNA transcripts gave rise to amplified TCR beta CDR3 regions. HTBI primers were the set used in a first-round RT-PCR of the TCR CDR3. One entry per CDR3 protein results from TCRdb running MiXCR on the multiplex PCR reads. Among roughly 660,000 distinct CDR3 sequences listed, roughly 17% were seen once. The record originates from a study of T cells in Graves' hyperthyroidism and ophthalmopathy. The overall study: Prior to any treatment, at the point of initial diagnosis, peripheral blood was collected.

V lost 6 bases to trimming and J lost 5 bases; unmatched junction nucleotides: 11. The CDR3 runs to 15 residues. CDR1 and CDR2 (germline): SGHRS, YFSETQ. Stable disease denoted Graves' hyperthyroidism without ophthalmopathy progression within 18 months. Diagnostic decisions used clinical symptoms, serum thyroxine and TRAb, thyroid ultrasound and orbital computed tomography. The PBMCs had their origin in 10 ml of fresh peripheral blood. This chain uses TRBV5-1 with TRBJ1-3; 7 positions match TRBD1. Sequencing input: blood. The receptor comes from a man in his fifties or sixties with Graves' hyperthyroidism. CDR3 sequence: CASTQGPLGRNTIYF. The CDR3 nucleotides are TGCGCCAGCACACAGGGGCCGTTGGGACGAAACACCATATATTTT.